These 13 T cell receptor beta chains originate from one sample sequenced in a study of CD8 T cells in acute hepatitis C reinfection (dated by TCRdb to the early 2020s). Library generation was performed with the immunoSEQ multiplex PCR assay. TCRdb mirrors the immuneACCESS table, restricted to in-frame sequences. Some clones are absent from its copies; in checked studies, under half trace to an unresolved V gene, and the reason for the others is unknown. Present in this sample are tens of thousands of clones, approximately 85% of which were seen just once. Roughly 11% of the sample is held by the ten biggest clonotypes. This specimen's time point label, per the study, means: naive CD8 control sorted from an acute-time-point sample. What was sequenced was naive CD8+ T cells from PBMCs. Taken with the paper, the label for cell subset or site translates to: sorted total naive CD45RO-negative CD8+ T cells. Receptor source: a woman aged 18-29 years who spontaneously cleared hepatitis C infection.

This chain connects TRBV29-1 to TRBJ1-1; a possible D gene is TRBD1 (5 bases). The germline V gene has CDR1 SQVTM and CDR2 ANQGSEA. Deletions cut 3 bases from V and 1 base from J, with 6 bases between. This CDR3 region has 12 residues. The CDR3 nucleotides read TGCAGCGTTGAGGGGGGGAACACTGAAGCTTTCTTT. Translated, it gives CSVEGGNTEAFF.

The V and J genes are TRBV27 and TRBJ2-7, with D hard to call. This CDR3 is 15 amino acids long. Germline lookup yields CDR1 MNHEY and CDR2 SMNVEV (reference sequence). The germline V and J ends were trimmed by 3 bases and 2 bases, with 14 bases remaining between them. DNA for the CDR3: TGTGCCAGCAGTTTCGTGGCAGGAACTCCCTACGAGCAGTACTTC. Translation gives CASSFVAGTPYEQYF.

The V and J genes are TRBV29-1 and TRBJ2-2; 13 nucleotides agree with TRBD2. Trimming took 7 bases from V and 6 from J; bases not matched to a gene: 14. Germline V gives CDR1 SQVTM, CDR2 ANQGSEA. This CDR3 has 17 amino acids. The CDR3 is CSDENGLAGVGAGELFF. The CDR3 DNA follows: TGCAGCGACGAGAACGGACTAGCGGGAGTCGGGGCCGGGGAGCTGTTTTTT.

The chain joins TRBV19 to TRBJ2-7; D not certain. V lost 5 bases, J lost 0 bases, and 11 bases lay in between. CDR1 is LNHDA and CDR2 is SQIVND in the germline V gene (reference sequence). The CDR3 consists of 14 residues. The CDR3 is CASSWRINSYEQYF. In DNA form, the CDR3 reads TGTGCCAGTAGTTGGCGGATAAACTCCTACGAGCAGTACTTC.

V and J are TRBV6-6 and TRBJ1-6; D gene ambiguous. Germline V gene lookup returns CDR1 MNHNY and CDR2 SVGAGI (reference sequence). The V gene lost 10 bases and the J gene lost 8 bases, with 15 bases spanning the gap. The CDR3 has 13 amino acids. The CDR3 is CATTRSVDSPLHF. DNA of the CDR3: TGTGCCACCACACGGTCGGTCGATTCACCCCTCCACTTT.

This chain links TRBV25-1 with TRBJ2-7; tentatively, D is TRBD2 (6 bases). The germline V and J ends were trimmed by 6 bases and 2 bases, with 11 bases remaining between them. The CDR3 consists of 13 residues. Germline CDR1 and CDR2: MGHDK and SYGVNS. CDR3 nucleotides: TGTGCCAGCAGAAGGGAGGTTGCCTACGAGCAGTACTTC. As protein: CASRREVAYEQYF.

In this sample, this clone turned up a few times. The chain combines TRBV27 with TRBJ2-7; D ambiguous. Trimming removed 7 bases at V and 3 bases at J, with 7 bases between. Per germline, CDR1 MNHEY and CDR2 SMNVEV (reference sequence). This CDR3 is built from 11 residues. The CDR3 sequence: CASTGGYEQYF. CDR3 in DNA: TGTGCCAGCACGGGCGGCTACGAGCAGTACTTC.

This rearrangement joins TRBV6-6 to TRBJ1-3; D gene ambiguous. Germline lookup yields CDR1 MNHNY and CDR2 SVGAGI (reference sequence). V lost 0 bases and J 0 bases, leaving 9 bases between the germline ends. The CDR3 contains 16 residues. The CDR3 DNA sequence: TGTGCCAGCAGTTACTCGCCGTCTTTCTCTGGAAACACCATATATTTT. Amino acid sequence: CASSYSPSFSGNTIYF.

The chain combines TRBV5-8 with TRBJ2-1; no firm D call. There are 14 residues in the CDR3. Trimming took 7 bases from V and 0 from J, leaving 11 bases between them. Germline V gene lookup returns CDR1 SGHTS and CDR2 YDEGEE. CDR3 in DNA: TGTGCCAGCCGCCCGGTGGACTCCTACAATGAGCAGTTCTTC. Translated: CASRPVDSYNEQFF.

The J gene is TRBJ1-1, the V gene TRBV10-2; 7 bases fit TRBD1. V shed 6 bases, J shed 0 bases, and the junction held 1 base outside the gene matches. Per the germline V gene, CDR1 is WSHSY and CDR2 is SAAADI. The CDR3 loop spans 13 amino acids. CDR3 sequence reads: CASRGTVNTEAFF. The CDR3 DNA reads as TGCGCCAGCAGGGGGACAGTGAACACTGAAGCTTTCTTT.

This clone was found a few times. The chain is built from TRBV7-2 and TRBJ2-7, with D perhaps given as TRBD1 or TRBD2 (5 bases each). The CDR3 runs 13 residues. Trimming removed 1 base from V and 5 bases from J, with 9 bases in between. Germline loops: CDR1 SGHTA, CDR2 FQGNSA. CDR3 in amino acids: CASSLVLGDEQYF. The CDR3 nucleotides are TGTGCCAGCAGCTTAGTCCTGGGGGACGAGCAGTACTTC.

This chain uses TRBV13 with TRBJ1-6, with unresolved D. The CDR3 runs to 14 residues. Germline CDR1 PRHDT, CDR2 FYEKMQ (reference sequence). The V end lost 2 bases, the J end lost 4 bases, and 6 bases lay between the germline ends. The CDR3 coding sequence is TGTGCCAGCAGCTTAAACTCTTATAATTCACCCCTCCACTTT. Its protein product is CASSLNSYNSPLHF.

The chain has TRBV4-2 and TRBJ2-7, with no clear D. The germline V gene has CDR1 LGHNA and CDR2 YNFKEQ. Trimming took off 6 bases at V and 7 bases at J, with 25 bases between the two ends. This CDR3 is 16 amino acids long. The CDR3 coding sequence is TGTGCCAGCAGACAAAACCCAGGAGATAAGGCTGTAGAGCAGTACTTC. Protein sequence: CASRQNPGDKAVEQYF.